One and the same sample provided the 28 T cell receptor beta chains below, sequenced in a study of T cells in Graves' hyperthyroidism and ophthalmopathy (dated by TCRdb to about 2019). The library was prepared using multiplex PCR. These reads were obtained on an Illumina HiSeq 2000. Amplification of TCR beta CDR3 regions was carried out from RNA transcripts. A first-round RT-PCR of the TCR CDR3 used the HTBI primer set with the Qiagen OneStep RT-PCR kit. The raw public data were reprocessed by TCRdb itself: fastp quality trimming at Q25, MiXCR clonotype calling, in-frame beta chains only. Every distinct CDR3 protein forms one entry, paired with its most common genes and DNA. The sample includes 500,000 or so distinct CDR3 sequences, with about 15% observed a single time. Jointly, the top ten make up 17% of the sample. The material sequenced was blood. Every receptor here comes from a woman aged 18-30 years with Graves' ophthalmopathy.

The chain links TRBV29-1 to TRBJ2-2; no firm D call. V lost 5 bases, J lost 7 bases, and 8 bases lay in between. Germline CDR1 SQVTM, CDR2 ANQGSEA. The CDR3 length is 11 residues. This chain's CDR3 is CSVRFLGELFF. The CDR3 DNA follows: TGCAGCGTTCGGTTCCTCGGGGAGCTGTTTTTT.

This clonotype was recorded at least ten times. The V call is TRBV28, the J call TRBJ2-1; maybe TRBD2 (5 bases). Germline V gene sequence: CDR1 MDHEN, CDR2 SYDVKM. The V end lost 4 bases, the J end lost 2 bases, and 12 bases lay between the germline ends. This CDR3 is 15 amino acids long. CDR3 nucleotides: TGTGCCAGCAGTTCGGGCGGGCCAGCCTACAATGAGCAGTTCTTC. Translated: CASSSGGPAYNEQFF.

This clonotype was picked up many times. This rearrangement joins TRBV12-3 or TRBV12-4 to TRBJ2-4, with 14 bases aligning to TRBD2. The length of the CDR3 is 20 residues. The V and J ends lost 5 bases and 1 base, in that order; junction bases with no gene match: 13. The CDR3 coding sequence is TGTGCCAGCAGTGCCCGACTAGCGGGAGGGCCTCAGATGGCCAAAAACATTCAGTACTTC. It yields the protein CASSARLAGGPQMAKNIQYF.

There are many counts of this clonotype. The chain carries TRBV11-2 and TRBJ2-7, with TRBD1 matching over 9 bases. This CDR3 comprises 15 residues. V lost 1 base, J lost 3 bases, and 4 bases stayed unmatched. CDR1 is SGHAT, CDR2 FQNNGV, per germline. This chain's CDR3 is CASSLVRTGDYEQYF. The CDR3 DNA reads TGTGCCAGCAGCTTAGTTAGGACAGGGGACTACGAGCAGTACTTC.

This chain uses TRBV6-1 with TRBJ2-5, with TRBD2 identical over 10 bases. The V gene end was trimmed by 5 bases and the J gene end by 1 base; junction bases not matched to a gene: 1. This CDR3 comprises 14 residues. Germline V gene lookup returns CDR1 MNHNS and CDR2 SASEGT. The CDR3 region is CASSKREGQETQYF. Here the CDR3 DNA reads TGTGCCAGCAGTAAGCGGGAGGGCCAAGAGACCCAGTACTTC.

This clonotype was counted a few times. This chain connects TRBV4-3 to TRBJ2-7, with TRBD2 as a possible D gene (5 bases). The CDR3 length is 15 residues. V lost 3 bases, J lost 3 bases, and 15 bases lay in between. Germline V gene lookup returns CDR1 LGHNA and CDR2 YSLEER. The CDR3 DNA reads as TGCGCCAGCAGCCAGGAGTTTTCGGGGTTCTACGAGCAGTACTTC. Amino acids: CASSQEFSGFYEQYF.

The chain combines TRBV6-2 or TRBV6-3 with TRBJ2-3; TRBD1 matches at 8 bases. Germline V gives CDR1 MNHEY, CDR2 SVGEGT. V dropped 2 bases and J dropped 2; count of bases not matched to a gene: 12. CDR3 length: 18 amino acids. CDR3 nucleotide sequence: TGTGCCAGCAGTTACCGAGTGGACAGGGAAGGGCTCACAGATACGCAGTATTTT. Translating gives CASSYRVDREGLTDTQYF.

This clonotype has a count of ten or more. The chain carries TRBV5-4 and TRBJ2-1; 9 bases agree with TRBD2. Germline lookup yields CDR1 SGHNT and CDR2 YYREEE (reference sequence). The ends lost 2 bases at V and 4 bases at J; junction bases unmatched: 1. This CDR3 has 14 amino acids. The DNA of the CDR3 is TGTGCCAGCAGCTTTACTAGCGGGTACAATGAGCAGTTCTTC. Translating gives CASSFTSGYNEQFF.

This clonotype was picked up many times. The genes are TRBV11-2 and TRBJ1-5, with 10 bases matching TRBD1. The length of the CDR3 is 17 residues. V dropped 3 bases and J dropped 5; count of bases not matched to a gene: 10. The V gene's germline CDR1 is SGHAT and CDR2 FQNNGV. CDR3 coding DNA: TGTGCCAGCAGCTTGACGCCAATCGGGACAGGGGATCAGCCCCAGCATTTT. Its protein product is CASSLTPIGTGDQPQHF. The whole variable domain, filled in from reference TRBV11-2 and TRBJ1-5, reads EAGVAQSPRYKIIEKRQSVAFWCNPISGHATLYWYQQILGQGPKLLIQFQNNGVVDDSQLPKDRFSAERLKGVDSTLKIQPAKLEDSAVYLCASSLTPIGTGDQPQHFGDGTRLSIL.

This clonotype was counted at least ten times. This CDR3 reads CASRTFDSWGTQYF. CDR3 nucleotides: TGTGCCAGCAGAACTTTCGACAGTTGGGGGACCCAGTACTTC. This sequence joins TRBV2 and TRBJ2-5; D is perhaps TRBD1 (5 bases). Between the trimmed V and J ends, which lost 6 bases and 7 bases, there was a span of 18 bases. CDR1 and CDR2 (germline): SNHLY, FYNNEI. The CDR3 length is 14 residues.

In DNA form, the CDR3 reads TGTGCCAGCAGCTTGCGCGTCCGGGACCCAGCCACTGAAGCTTTCTTT. The encoded protein is CASSLRVRDPATEAFF. The genes are TRBV6-4 and TRBJ1-1; D might be TRBD1 (5 bases). Germline CDR1 MRHNA, CDR2 SNTAGT. V lost 6 bases and J 4 bases, leaving 21 bases between the germline ends. CDR3 length: 16 residues.

This clonotype has at least ten counts. The V gene is TRBV20-1, the J gene TRBJ1-2, with D unresolved. Trimming took off 0 bases at V and 4 bases at J, with 6 bases between the two ends. The CDR3 is 12 residues long. Germline V gives CDR1 DFQATT, CDR2 SNEGSKA (reference sequence). The CDR3 loop reads CSARDWSYGYTF. The CDR3 region has the DNA TGCAGTGCTAGAGATTGGTCCTATGGCTACACCTTC.

This CDR3 is CSVDPGTQYGYTF. CDR3 in DNA: TGCAGCGTGGATCCCGGGACTCAGTATGGCTACACCTTC. The rearrangement links TRBV29-1 to TRBJ1-2, with TRBD1 as a possible D gene (5 bases). V lost 6 bases, J lost 5 bases, and 16 bases lay in between. Germline assignment: CDR1 SQVTM and CDR2 ANQGSEA. The CDR3 has 13 amino acids.

This clonotype was picked up many times. The genes are TRBV30 and TRBJ2-1, with 16 bases fitting TRBD2. The ends lost 1 base at V and 1 base at J; junction bases unmatched: 7. The length of the CDR3 is 19 residues. Germline-derived CDR1 and CDR2 are GTSNPN and SVGIG (reference sequence). As DNA, the CDR3 is TGTGCCTGGAGTGCAGGGACTAGCGGGGGGGCTGGGTCCTACAATGAGCAGTTCTTC. It specifies CAWSAGTSGGAGSYNEQFF.

This clonotype was picked up a small number of times. V is TRBV27 and J is TRBJ2-2, with D perhaps TRBD2 (5 bases). Germline V gene data show CDR1 as MNHEY and CDR2 as SMNVEV (reference sequence). Deletions cut 2 bases from V and 4 bases from J, with 11 bases between. The CDR3 totals 15 residues. The CDR3 DNA reads TGTGCCAGCAGTTTACTCGCGGCGGGCACCGGGGAGCTGTTTTTT. Translated: CASSLLAAGTGELFF.

This clonotype was counted only a few times. V and J are TRBV9 and TRBJ2-5; the D gene is possibly TRBD2 (6 bases). The germline gives CDR1 SGDLS, CDR2 YYNGEE. V was clipped by 0 bases and J by 5 bases, with 14 bases between them. The CDR3 loop spans 15 amino acids. The DNA for the CDR3 is TGTGCCAGCAGCGTAGGCCCTAGCGAGTGGGAGACCCAGTACTTC. It codes for CASSVGPSEWETQYF. The variable domain in full, completed from reference TRBV9 and TRBJ2-5, reads DSGVTQTPKHLITATGQRVTLRCSPRSGDLSVYWYQQSLDQGLQFLIQYYNGEERAKGNILERFSAQQFPDLHSELNLSSLELGDSALYFCASSVGPSEWETQYFGPGTRLLVL.

The V gene is TRBV6-5, the J gene TRBJ1-1; D unresolved. The V gene's germline CDR1 is MNHEY and CDR2 SVGAGI. With 2 bases removed from V and 0 bases from J, the gap between germline ends came to 7 bases. The CDR3 has 14 residues. This CDR3 reads CASSYASLNTEAFF. DNA of the CDR3: TGTGCCAGCAGTTACGCGTCTCTGAACACTGAAGCTTTCTTT.

This clonotype was seen repeatedly, ten times or more. This chain links TRBV27 with TRBJ2-3, with 10 bases fitting TRBD1. With 2 bases clipped from V and 6 bases from J, the junction kept 8 bases outside the gene matches. The germline gives CDR1 MNHEY, CDR2 SMNVEV (reference sequence). There are 16 residues in the CDR3. This chain's CDR3 is CASSLVPGQGMDTQYF. For the CDR3, the DNA is TGTGCCAGCAGTTTAGTACCGGGACAGGGGATGGATACGCAGTATTTT.

The table lists this clonotype with a count of one. The V gene is TRBV25-1, the J gene TRBJ1-1; D perhaps matches TRBD1 (5 bases). CDR1 MGHDK and CDR2 SYGVNS come from the germline V gene. V lost 2 bases and J lost 0, with 16 bases in between. The CDR3 length is 17 residues. CDR3 loop: CASSEVPPGTVNTEAFF. The CDR3 DNA reads TGTGCCAGCAGTGAAGTACCCCCAGGGACCGTGAACACTGAAGCTTTCTTT. The variable domain in full, completed from reference TRBV25-1 and TRBJ1-1, reads EADIYQTPRYLVIGTGKKITLECSQTMGHDKMYWYQQDPGMELHLIHYSYGVNSTEKGDLSSESTVSRIRTEHFPLTLESARPSHTSQYLCASSEVPPGTVNTEAFFGQGTRLTVV.

Turning to this clonotype: A single base separates this from a much larger clone, so it may be a read error. The chain employs TRBV6-1 and TRBJ2-5; TRBD2 agrees at 10 bases. Germline V gene lookup returns CDR1 MNHNS and CDR2 SASEGT. The CDR3 is made up of 15 amino acids. This chain's CDR3 is CVSSEEAGGPETQYF. CDR3 DNA sequence: TGTGTCAGCAGTGAAGAAGCGGGGGGGCCAGAGACCCAGTACTTC.

This clonotype was detected a few times. V is TRBV29-1 and J is TRBJ2-5; 7 bases line up with TRBD2. Germline V gene sequence: CDR1 SQVTM, CDR2 ANQGSEA. V shed 6 bases, J shed 6 bases, and the junction held 7 bases outside the gene matches. The CDR3 spans 12 residues. Written as DNA, the CDR3 is TGCAGCGTACCCTCGGGGGGTCAGACCCAGTACTTC. Residues: CSVPSGGQTQYF.

The rearrangement links TRBV5-4 to TRBJ2-1; TRBD1 matches 8 bases. The CDR3 runs to 16 residues. CDR1 SGHNT and CDR2 YYREEE come from the germline V gene (reference sequence). V shed 4 bases, J shed 7 bases, and the junction held 13 bases outside the gene matches. The CDR3 DNA is TGTGCCAGCAGCCCCGATCGGACAGGGTTGTCGAATGAGCAGTTCTTC. It yields the protein CASSPDRTGLSNEQFF.

The rearrangement links TRBV5-4 to TRBJ1-2, with D possibly matching TRBD1 (6 bases). The CDR3 runs to 15 residues. Germline V gene sequence: CDR1 SGHNT, CDR2 YYREEE (reference sequence). Trimming cost V 7 bases and J 3 bases, with 19 bases left between them. CDR3 in amino acids: CASGGGGGADYGYTF. The CDR3 DNA is TGTGCCAGCGGCGGGGGGGGCGGTGCGGACTATGGCTACACCTTC.

This clonotype was detected ten times or more. This sequence joins TRBV27 and TRBJ2-2, with 7 bases lining up with TRBD1. J lost 3 bases, V lost 3 bases, and 7 bases had no gene match. CDR1 and CDR2 from the germline V gene are MNHEY and SMNVEV (reference sequence). The CDR3 spans 16 residues. The CDR3 sequence: CASSFRDSPYTGELFF. The CDR3 DNA follows: TGTGCCAGCAGTTTCCGGGACAGCCCCTACACCGGGGAGCTGTTTTTT.

The table lists this clonotype with a few counts. The V gene is TRBV19, the J gene TRBJ1-1, with D possibly TRBD1 on 5 matching bases. The CDR3 extends over 13 amino acids. The ends were cut back, 3 bases at V and 5 bases at J, with 10 bases in the middle. Germline V gene data show CDR1 as LNHDA and CDR2 as SQIVND (reference sequence). The CDR3: CASSIKGSTEAFF. In nucleotides, the CDR3 is TGTGCCAGTAGTATTAAGGGGAGTACTGAAGCTTTCTTT.

This clonotype has a count of ten or more. The chain links TRBV6-7 to TRBJ2-7, with D tentatively TRBD1 (6 bases). TRBV6-7 is an open reading frame, and its role is uncertain. CDR3 length: 13 amino acids. V was pared by 7 bases and J by 0 bases, with 10 bases between. The CDR3 DNA reads as TGTGCCAGCACGGAGGACAGCTCCTACGAGCAGTACTTC. Translating it yields CASTEDSSYEQYF.

The chain carries TRBV7-8 and TRBJ1-4; D is unresolved. The CDR3 consists of 14 residues. CDR1 and CDR2 from the germline V gene are SGHVS and FQNEAQ. V lost 4 bases to trimming and J lost 1 base, with 7 bases between them. The CDR3 spells CASSSTLTNEKLFF. DNA of the CDR3: TGTGCCAGCAGCTCGACTTTAACTAATGAAAAACTGTTTTTT.

Of note for this clonotype: This may come from a read error, since a much larger clone is one base off. The J gene is TRBJ2-7, the V gene TRBV2; TRBD2 matches 7 bases. From germline, CDR1 is SNHLY and CDR2 FYNNEI. The length of the CDR3 is 17 residues. The CDR3 DNA reads TGTGCCATCAGTGAAGCAGGAGGACTAGTTAGAAACTACGAGCAGTACTTC. It codes for CAISEAGGLVRNYEQYF. The whole variable domain, filled in from reference TRBV2 and TRBJ2-7, reads EPEVTQTPSHQVTQMGQEVILRCVPISNHLYFYWYRQILGQKVEFLVSFYNNEISEKSEIFDDQFSVERPDGSNFTLKIRSTKLEDSAMYFCAISEAGGLVRNYEQYFGPGTRLTVT.